Sequencing of this TCR beta chain was carried out in a study of T cells in Graves' hyperthyroidism and ophthalmopathy. Study-wide results and limits: Most clonotypes expanded in the thyroid (above 0.001) were also present in blood. Ophthalmopathy and stable hyperthyroidism were told apart by a 13 V-J model.

The investigators amplified TCR beta CDR3 regions from RNA transcripts. With the HTBI primer set, the TCR CDR3 went through a first round of RT-PCR. TCRdb reprocessed the multiplex PCR reads with MiXCR, giving one entry per CDR3 protein. This table has fewer than 650,000 distinct CDR3 sequences, less than 15% appearing once. Graves' hyperthyroidism was deemed stable given no ophthalmopathy progression within 18 months. Orbital computed tomography and thyroid ultrasound, together with serum TRAb and thyroxine and clinical symptoms, were used for diagnoses. This clonotype was detected many times. The antigen is not known. The receptor was derived from a woman between 40 and 55 years old with Graves' hyperthyroidism. The specimen was blood.

The CDR3 loop is CASSLRQGGADTQYF. The CDR3 DNA follows: TGCGCCAGCAGCTTGCGGCAGGGCGGGGCAGATACGCAGTATTTT. The J gene is TRBJ2-3, the V gene TRBV5-1; D might be TRBD2 (6 bases). Germline loops: CDR1 SGHRS, CDR2 YFSETQ. This CDR3 region has 15 residues. Trimming removed 1 base from V and 4 bases from J, with 13 bases in between.